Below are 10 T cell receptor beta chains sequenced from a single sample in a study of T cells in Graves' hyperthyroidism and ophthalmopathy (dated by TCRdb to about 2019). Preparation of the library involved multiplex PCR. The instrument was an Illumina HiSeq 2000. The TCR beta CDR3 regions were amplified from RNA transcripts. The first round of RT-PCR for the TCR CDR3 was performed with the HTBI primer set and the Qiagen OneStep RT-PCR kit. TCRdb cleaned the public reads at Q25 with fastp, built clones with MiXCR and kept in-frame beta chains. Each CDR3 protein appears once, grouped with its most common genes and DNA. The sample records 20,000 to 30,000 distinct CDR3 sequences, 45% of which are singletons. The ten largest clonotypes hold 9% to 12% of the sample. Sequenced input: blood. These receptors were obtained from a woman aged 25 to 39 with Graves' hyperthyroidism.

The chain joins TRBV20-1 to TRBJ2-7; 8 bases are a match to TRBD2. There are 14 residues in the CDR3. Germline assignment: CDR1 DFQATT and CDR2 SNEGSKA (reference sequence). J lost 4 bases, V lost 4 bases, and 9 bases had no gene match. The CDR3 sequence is CSATAAGATYEQYF. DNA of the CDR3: TGCAGTGCTACCGCAGCGGGGGCTACATACGAGCAGTACTTC.

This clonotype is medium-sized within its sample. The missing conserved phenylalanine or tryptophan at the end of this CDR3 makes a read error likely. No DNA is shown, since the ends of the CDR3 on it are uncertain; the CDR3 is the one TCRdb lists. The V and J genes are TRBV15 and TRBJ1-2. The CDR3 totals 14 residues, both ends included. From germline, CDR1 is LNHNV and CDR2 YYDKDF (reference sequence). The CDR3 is CATSREEGSRDLRV.

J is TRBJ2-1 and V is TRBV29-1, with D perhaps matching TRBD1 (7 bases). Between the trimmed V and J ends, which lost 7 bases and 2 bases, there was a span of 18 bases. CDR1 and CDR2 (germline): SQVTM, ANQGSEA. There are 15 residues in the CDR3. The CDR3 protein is CSGYRGTGAYNEQFF. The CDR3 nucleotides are TGCAGCGGATACAGGGGAACGGGGGCCTACAATGAGCAGTTCTTC.

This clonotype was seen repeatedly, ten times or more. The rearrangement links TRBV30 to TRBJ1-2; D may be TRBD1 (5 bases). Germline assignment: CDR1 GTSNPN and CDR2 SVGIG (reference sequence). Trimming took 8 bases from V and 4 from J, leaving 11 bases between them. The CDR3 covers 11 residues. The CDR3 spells CAGARPYGYTF. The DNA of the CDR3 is TGTGCCGGGGCTCGGCCCTATGGCTACACCTTC.

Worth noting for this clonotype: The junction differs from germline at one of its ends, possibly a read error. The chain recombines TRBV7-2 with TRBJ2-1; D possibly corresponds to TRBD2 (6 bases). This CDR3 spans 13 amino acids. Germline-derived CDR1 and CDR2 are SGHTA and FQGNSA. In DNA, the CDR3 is TGTGCCAGCAGTCCGGGACTTCTGAATGAGCAGATCTTC. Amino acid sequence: CASSPGLLNEQIF.

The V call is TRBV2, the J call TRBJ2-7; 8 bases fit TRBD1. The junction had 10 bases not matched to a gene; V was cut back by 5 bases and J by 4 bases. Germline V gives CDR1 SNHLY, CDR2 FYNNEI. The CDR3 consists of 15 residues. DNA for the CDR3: TGTGCCAGCAGTTGTGCGCCAGGGGGCTTATACGAGCAGTACTTC. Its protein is CASSCAPGGLYEQYF.

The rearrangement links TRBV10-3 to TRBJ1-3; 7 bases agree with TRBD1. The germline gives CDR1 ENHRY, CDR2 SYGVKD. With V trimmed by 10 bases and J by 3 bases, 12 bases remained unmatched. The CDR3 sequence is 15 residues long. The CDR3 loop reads CATLNRGKRGNTIYF. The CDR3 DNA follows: TGTGCCACCCTTAACAGGGGAAAACGTGGAAACACCATATATTTT.

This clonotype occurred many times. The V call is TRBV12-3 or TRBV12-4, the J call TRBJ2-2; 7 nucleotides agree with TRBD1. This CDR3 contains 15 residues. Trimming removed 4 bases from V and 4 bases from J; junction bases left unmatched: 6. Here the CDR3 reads CASSSGTAGTGELFF. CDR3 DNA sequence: TGTGCCAGCAGTTCAGGGACAGCAGGCACCGGGGAGCTGTTTTTT.

The CDR3 DNA follows: TGTGCCAGCAGCTTAGCTCTAGCGGGAGTTGAGACCCAGTACTTC. Translating it yields CASSLALAGVETQYF. The chain uses TRBV7-8 and TRBJ2-5, with 10 positions matching TRBD2. The length of the CDR3 is 15 residues. The trim removed 0 bases at V and 5 bases at J, leaving 3 bases unmatched. Germline lookup yields CDR1 SGHVS and CDR2 FQNEAQ.

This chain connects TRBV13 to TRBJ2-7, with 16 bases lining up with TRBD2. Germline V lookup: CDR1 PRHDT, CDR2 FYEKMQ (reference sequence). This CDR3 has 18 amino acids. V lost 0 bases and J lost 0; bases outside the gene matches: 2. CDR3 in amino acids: CASSLGGLAGGPSYEQYF. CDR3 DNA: TGTGCCAGCAGCTTAGGGGGACTAGCGGGAGGGCCCTCCTACGAGCAGTACTTC.